These 22 T cell receptor beta chains came from one sample sequenced in a study of blood T cell repertoires in COVID-19. Measured with immunoSEQ multiplex PCR; TCRdb has only the in-frame clones, and not every one. The table shows under 300,000 clones, with around 85% occurring only once. The sequencing sample was made of peripheral blood. The receptors were gathered from a woman in her sixties or seventies with acute or convalescent COVID-19.

In regard to this clone: The same CDR3 also results from other DNA sequences found in this sample. The chain has TRBV24-1 and TRBJ2-3, with 7 bases identical to TRBD2. V dropped 4 bases and J dropped 6; count of bases not matched to a gene: 6. The CDR3 contains 14 residues. Germline-derived CDR1 and CDR2 are KGHDR and SFDVKD. CDR3 in amino acids: CATSDPRGTDTQYF. CDR3 sequence (DNA): TGTGCCACCAGTGACCCGCGGGGGACCGATACGCAGTATTTT.

This rearrangement joins TRBV30 to TRBJ1-2, with TRBD1 identical over 11 bases. CDR1 is GTSNPN and CDR2 is SVGIG in the germline V gene (reference sequence). The CDR3 length is 14 residues. Trimming removed 5 bases from V and 6 bases from J; junction bases left unmatched: 8. Here the CDR3 reads CAWVGDRGADGYTF. The CDR3 coding sequence is TGTGCCTGGGTGGGGGACAGGGGGGCGGATGGCTACACCTTC.

The chain is built from TRBV30 and TRBJ2-2, with D uncertain. CDR1 is GTSNPN and CDR2 is SVGIG in the germline V gene (reference sequence). The CDR3 length is 12 residues. The V end was cut by 8 bases, the J end by 3 bases, with 10 bases between. CDR3 DNA sequence: TGTGCCGGCGGCCCTGACACCGGGGAGCTGTTTTTT. Translation: CAGGPDTGELFF.

The chain joins TRBV13 to TRBJ1-2; 10 bases are shared with TRBD1. The length of the CDR3 is 17 residues. J was trimmed by 4 bases and V by 2 bases; bases with no gene match: 10. Germline CDR1 is PRHDT and CDR2 is FYEKMQ (reference sequence). The CDR3 loop is CASSLYRDRGLSYGYTF. CDR3 DNA: TGTGCCAGCAGCTTATACCGGGACAGGGGCCTATCCTATGGCTACACCTTC.

The CDR3 loop reads CASSIQQGAWGGYTF. The CDR3 nucleotides read TGTGCCAGCAGTATCCAACAGGGGGCTTGGGGAGGCTACACCTTC. The chain couples TRBV6-6 to TRBJ1-2, with TRBD1 matching over 9 bases. From germline, CDR1 is MNHNY and CDR2 SVGAGI (reference sequence). The ends lost 5 bases at V and 8 bases at J; junction bases unmatched: 12. The CDR3 is 15 amino acids.

This chain links TRBV5-1 with TRBJ2-7; 8 nucleotides align to TRBD1. The CDR3 consists of 14 residues. Trimming took 4 bases from V and 3 from J; bases not matched to a gene: 6. Germline values: CDR1 SGHRS, CDR2 YFSETQ. As DNA, the CDR3 is TGCGCCAGCAGCCCCGGGACAGGAGACTACGAGCAGTACTTC. Translated, it gives CASSPGTGDYEQYF.

V usage is TRBV5-1 and J usage is TRBJ2-2; D possibly corresponds to TRBD2 (6 bases). The CDR3 runs 15 residues. V dropped 1 base and J dropped 3 bases, with 10 bases sitting between them. The V gene's germline CDR1 is SGHRS and CDR2 YFSETQ. DNA of the CDR3: TGCGCCAGCAGCTTGCGGGGGACCGACACCGGGGAGCTGTTTTTT. Its protein product is CASSLRGTDTGELFF.

Here the CDR3 DNA reads TGTGCCAGCAGTTACCAGGGGGGAGGCTATGGCTACACCTTC. This translates into CASSYQGGGYGYTF. The J gene is TRBJ1-2, the V gene TRBV6-5; the match to TRBD1 covers 7 bases. Germline CDR1 reads MNHEY; CDR2 reads SVGAGI. V shed 2 bases and J 4 bases; nucleotides not matched to a gene: 4. CDR3 length equals 14 residues.

Only a few counts were recorded for this clone. The chain joins TRBV14 to TRBJ2-1; 9 positions match TRBD1. Losses at the gene ends were 4 bases for V and 5 bases for J; bases not matched to a gene: 9. The CDR3 is 16 amino acids. Per the germline V gene, CDR1 is SGHDN and CDR2 is FVKESK. The CDR3 DNA sequence: TGTGCCAGCAGCCTGCGCGGGACAGGGAGGGACAATGAGCAGTTCTTC. This codes for CASSLRGTGRDNEQFF.

CDR3 DNA sequence: TGTGCCAGCAGCGCCGGGACTAGCGTAGGGGAGACCCAGTACTTC. Translated, it gives CASSAGTSVGETQYF. V gene TRBV2 combines with J gene TRBJ2-5, with 10 positions matching TRBD2. The CDR3 length is 15 residues. V gave up 6 bases and J gave up 5 bases; unmatched junction bases: 9. Germline loops: CDR1 SNHLY, CDR2 FYNNEI.

The chain couples TRBV19 to TRBJ1-2; possibly TRBD1 for D (5 bases). V lost 3 bases and J 6 bases, leaving 14 bases between the germline ends. Germline CDR1 is LNHDA and CDR2 is SQIVND (reference sequence). The length of the CDR3 is 14 residues. This chain's CDR3 is CASSIGAGVDGYTF. As DNA, the CDR3 is TGTGCCAGTAGTATTGGGGCTGGGGTAGATGGCTACACCTTC.

This chain joins TRBV5-8 and TRBJ2-7; 10 bases align to TRBD1. Trimming at V came to 3 bases and at J to 2 bases, leaving 5 bases not matched to a gene. Germline-derived CDR1 and CDR2 are SGHTS and YDEGEE. CDR3 length: 15 residues. CDR3 region: CASSSGQGFAYEQYF. CDR3 DNA: TGTGCCAGCAGCTCGGGACAGGGGTTTGCCTACGAGCAGTACTTC.

Only a few counts were recorded for this clone. This chain links TRBV6-5 with TRBJ1-1, with 7 bases matching TRBD1. CDR3 length equals 15 residues. The V gene's germline CDR1 is MNHEY and CDR2 SVGAGI. Losses at the gene ends were 2 bases for V and 1 base for J; bases not matched to a gene: 4. The DNA for the CDR3 is TGTGCCAGCAGTTACGGACAGGCACAGAACACTGAAGCTTTCTTT. It is translated as CASSYGQAQNTEAFF.

In its sample, this clone was seen once. The chain joins TRBV10-3 to TRBJ2-3, with 7 positions matching TRBD1. The CDR3 runs to 15 residues. Trimming cost V 6 bases and J 0 bases; bases outside gene matches: 6. Per germline, CDR1 ENHRY and CDR2 SYGVKD. The CDR3 loop reads CAIRRQGSSTDTQYF. The CDR3 DNA follows: TGTGCCATCAGAAGACAGGGTTCTAGCACAGATACGCAGTATTTT.

The chain combines TRBV5-5 with TRBJ2-7, with D tentatively TRBD1 (5 bases). The germline CDR1 and CDR2 sequences are SGHKS and YYEKEE (reference sequence). The CDR3 extends over 16 amino acids. Trimming removed 1 base at V and 4 bases at J, with 18 bases between. The CDR3 region has the DNA TGTGCCAGCAGCTTGTCAGCTGGGGCCATCCGTTACGAGCAGTACTTC. Translation: CASSLSAGAIRYEQYF.

This chain links TRBV4-2 with TRBJ1-5; the D is unclear. Trimming took off 2 bases at V and 10 bases at J, with 15 bases between the two ends. The CDR3 runs 14 residues. Germline loops: CDR1 LGHNA, CDR2 YNFKEQ. CDR3 residues: CASSQTVPGFPQHF. In nucleotides, the CDR3 is TGTGCCAGCAGCCAAACAGTCCCTGGGTTTCCCCAGCATTTT.

J is TRBJ1-1 and V is TRBV27; TRBD1 might be the D (5 bases). This CDR3 comprises 13 residues. Trimming took 6 bases from V and 1 from J, leaving 9 bases between them. Per germline, CDR1 MNHEY and CDR2 SMNVEV (reference sequence). CDR3 protein: CASSLDRNTEAFF. The CDR3 nucleotides are TGTGCCAGCAGCCTTGACAGGAACACTGAAGCTTTCTTT.

CDR3 residues: CASRRTPGYEQYF. DNA for the CDR3: TGTGCCAGCAGGCGGACACCAGGTTACGAGCAGTACTTC. This chain connects TRBV28 to TRBJ2-7; D might be TRBD1 (5 bases). The CDR3 sequence is 13 residues long. CDR1 is MDHEN and CDR2 is SYDVKM in the germline V gene. V was cut by 6 bases and J by 4 bases, with 13 bases left in between.

The rearrangement uses TRBV18 and TRBJ1-4, with a weak D call TRBD1 (6 bases). The CDR3 spans 15 residues. V was pared by 2 bases and J by 5 bases, with 12 bases between. CDR1 is KGHSH and CDR2 is LQKENI in the germline V gene. CDR3 protein: CASSPTTGPNEKLFF. CDR3 in DNA: TGTGCCAGCTCACCAACTACAGGGCCAAATGAAAAACTGTTTTTT.

The chain links TRBV7-2 to TRBJ2-6, with 11 bases aligning to TRBD1. The germline V gene encodes CDR1 SGHTA and CDR2 FQGNSA. The CDR3 has 18 residues. J was trimmed by 2 bases and V by 5 bases; bases with no gene match: 8. Here the CDR3 reads CASSEGQGVLTGANVLTF. The CDR3 nucleotides are TGTGCCAGCAGCGAGGGACAGGGGGTCTTGACTGGGGCCAACGTCCTGACTTTC.

CDR3 protein: CASSFKRGGPDTQYF. The CDR3 region has the DNA TGTGCCAGCAGTTTTAAGCGGGGGGGCCCAGATACGCAGTATTTT. The chain joins TRBV6-5 to TRBJ2-3, with TRBD2 matching 10 bases. V shed 4 bases and J 4 bases; nucleotides not matched to a gene: 5. Germline CDR1 reads MNHEY; CDR2 reads SVGAGI. The CDR3 has 15 amino acids.

The chain recombines TRBV3-1 (or the pseudogene TRBV3-2) with TRBJ2-3, with 15 bases lining up with TRBD2. Trimming took 2 bases from V and 3 from J; bases not matched to a gene: 3. The CDR3 consists of 17 residues. CDR1 is LGHDT, CDR2 YNNKEL, per germline (reference sequence). CDR3 amino acids: CASSQPGTSGGTDTQYF. In DNA, the CDR3 is TGTGCCAGCAGCCAACCAGGGACTAGCGGGGGGACAGATACGCAGTATTTT.